This T cell receptor (beta chain) was observed in a study of cytomegalovirus exposure and HLA in healthy donors. As to this clone: The antigen remains undetermined.

Findings and caveats of the study: Being indistinguishable, some V segments were excluded, TRBV6-2 and TRBV6-3 among them.

The V gene's germline CDR1 is SGHTA and CDR2 FQGNSA. The V end lost 7 bases, the J end lost 3 bases, and 12 bases lay between the germline ends. This CDR3 spans 13 amino acids. The PCR employed 60 Vbeta primers together with 13 Jbeta primers. The protocol was immunoSEQ multiplex PCR, while the TCRdb copy is restricted to in-frame clones and leaves out a portion. The sample lists fewer than 65,000 clones, roughly 80% occurring once. The chain carries TRBV7-2 and TRBJ1-1; D may be TRBD1 (6 bases). This TCR was recovered from a woman aged 35 to 49 in good health and CMV-seropositive. The sample consisted of PBMCs. CDR3 DNA sequence: TGTGCCAGCAACCGAGGGGGGGACACTGAAGCTTTCTTT. Its translation is CASNRGGDTEAFF.